What follows are 9 T cell receptor beta chains derived from one specimen sequenced in a study of early T cells in non-severe SARS-CoV-2 infection. TCRdb reprocessed the 5' RACE reads with MiXCR, giving one entry per CDR3 protein. The sample gives 95,000 to 100,000 distinct CDR3 sequences, approximately 11% of which show up once; approximately 5.4% is in the top ten. The source material was whole blood. These receptors all stem from an adult who was a healthcare worker with PCR-confirmed SARS-CoV-2 infection or an uninfected control (not recorded which).

V and J are TRBV29-1 and TRBJ2-1, with 9 nucleotides matching TRBD1. The length of the CDR3 is 14 residues. The V segment lost 6 bases and the J segment 7 bases; nucleotides outside the gene matches: 10. Germline-derived CDR1 and CDR2 are SQVTM and ANQGSEA. CDR3 in DNA: TGCAGCGTGACACAGGGGGCGCTTCTTAATGAGCAGTTCTTC. This codes for CSVTQGALLNEQFF.

The rearrangement links TRBV28 to TRBJ1-1; no firm D call. This CDR3 comprises 12 residues. V lost 6 bases and J lost 1, with 6 bases in between. Per germline, CDR1 MDHEN and CDR2 SYDVKM. The CDR3 DNA is TGTGCCAGCAGCCCGCCGAACACTGAAGCTTTCTTT. Protein product: CASSPPNTEAFF.

The V and J genes are TRBV28 and TRBJ1-1, with 10 nucleotides matching TRBD1. The CDR3 covers 14 residues. V was pared by 8 bases and J by 4 bases, with 7 bases of the junction left unmatched. From germline, CDR1 is MDHEN and CDR2 SYDVKM. In DNA form, the CDR3 reads TGTGCCAGCGGGCTGGACAGGGGGAGCACTGAAGCTTTCTTT. Its translation is CASGLDRGSTEAFF.

This clonotype was counted ten times or more. The V gene is TRBV6-6, the J gene TRBJ1-1, with D uncertain. CDR1 and CDR2 from the germline V gene are MNHNY and SVGAGI (reference sequence). The germline V and J ends were trimmed by 0 bases and 6 bases, with 11 bases remaining between them. The length of the CDR3 is 14 residues. The CDR3 loop reads CASSYSGEVAEAFF. CDR3 in DNA: TGTGCCAGCAGTTACTCGGGAGAAGTAGCTGAAGCTTTCTTT.

The chain recombines TRBV4-1 with TRBJ2-7, with D hard to call. Trimming removed 0 bases at V and 7 bases at J, with 10 bases between. CDR1 is MGHRA and CDR2 is YSYEKL in the germline V gene. The CDR3 runs 13 residues. The CDR3 nucleotides read TGCGCCAGCAGCCAAGACATTAGGCGTGAGCAGTACTTC. It specifies CASSQDIRREQYF.

This clonotype was observed a few times. The chain recombines TRBV10-3 with TRBJ2-1; the match to TRBD1 covers 9 bases. The CDR3 covers 15 residues. Germline loops: CDR1 ENHRY, CDR2 SYGVKD. Trimming took 6 bases from V and 5 from J; bases not matched to a gene: 8. CDR3 residues: CAIRDTGTGNNEQFF. Here the CDR3 DNA reads TGTGCCATCAGGGACACCGGGACAGGGAACAATGAGCAGTTCTTC.

The sample holds many counts of this clonotype. This chain connects TRBV12-3 or TRBV12-4 to TRBJ1-1, with D unresolved. This CDR3 contains 11 residues. The V and J ends lost 2 bases and 7 bases respectively, with 5 bases between them. This chain's CDR3 is CASSLRFEAFF. The CDR3 nucleotides read TGTGCCAGCAGTTTACGGTTTGAAGCTTTCTTT.

This clonotype was seen at least ten times. The J gene is TRBJ1-3, the V gene TRBV6-6; no reliable D call. The ends were cut back, 0 bases at V and 2 bases at J, with 8 bases in the middle. Germline V gives CDR1 MNHNY, CDR2 SVGAGI (reference sequence). This CDR3 comprises 15 residues. The CDR3, as DNA: TGTGCCAGCAGTTACTCAGTCCACACTGGAAACACCATATATTTT. It is translated as CASSYSVHTGNTIYF.

This clonotype was counted at least ten times. CDR3: CASSPLRGRRQSTDTQYF. The DNA of the CDR3 is TGTGCCAGCAGTCCTCTCCGGGGGCGGCGCCAAAGCACAGATACGCAGTATTTT. The rearrangement uses TRBV27 and TRBJ2-3, with D possibly being TRBD1 or TRBD2 (6 bases each). CDR3 size: 18 residues. The germline V gene has CDR1 MNHEY and CDR2 SMNVEV (reference sequence). The V gene lost 5 bases and the J gene lost 0 bases, with 21 bases spanning the gap.